The TCR beta chain under discussion was sequenced for a study of blood T cells in healthy people across ages. V trimming: 0 bases; J trimming: 0 bases; junction bases outside the gene matches: 11. Germline loops: CDR1 MGHRA, CDR2 YSYEKL. There are 19 residues in the CDR3. The use of a sample-barcoded 5' primer and a J-beta primer mix characterized a second PCR of about 6 to 11 cycles. TCRdb reanalysed the 5' RACE reads using MiXCR and keeps one entry per CDR3 protein. The table has some 1.5 million distinct CDR3 sequences, over 25% seen once. The sequenced sample consisted of blood. The chain recombines TRBV4-1 with TRBJ2-1; 7 bases are shared with TRBD2. The TCR comes from a woman aged 25-40 years in good health. Written as DNA, the CDR3 is TGCGCCAGCAGCCAAGATTCGGTATGGGGGGGTTTCTCCTACAATGAGCAGTTCTTC. It specifies CASSQDSVWGGFSYNEQFF.